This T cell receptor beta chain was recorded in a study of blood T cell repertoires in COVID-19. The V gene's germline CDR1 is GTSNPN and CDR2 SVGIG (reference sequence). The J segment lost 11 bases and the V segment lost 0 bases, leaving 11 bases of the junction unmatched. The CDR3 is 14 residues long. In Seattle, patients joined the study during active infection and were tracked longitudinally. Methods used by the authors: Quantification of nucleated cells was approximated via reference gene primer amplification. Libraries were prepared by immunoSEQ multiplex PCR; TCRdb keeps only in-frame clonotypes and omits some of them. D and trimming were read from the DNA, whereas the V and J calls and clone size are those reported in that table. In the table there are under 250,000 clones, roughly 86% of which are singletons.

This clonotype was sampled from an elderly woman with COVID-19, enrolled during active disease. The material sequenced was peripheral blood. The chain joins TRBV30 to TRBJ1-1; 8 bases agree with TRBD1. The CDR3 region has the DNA TGTGCCTGGAGTGTACAGGCAGGGGGCAAGGGGGCTTTCTTT. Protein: CAWSVQAGGKGAFF.